These T cell receptor beta chains were read from a single sample in a study of T-cell reconstitution after alpha-beta-depleted transplantation in children. In TCRdb, the PCR reads were re-called with MiXCR into one record per CDR3 protein. The sample includes some 600,000 distinct CDR3 sequences, 10% to 15% of them seen just once. Material: PBMCs, mostly from graft donor cells, obtained 360 days after TCRalphabeta/CD19-depleted stem cell transplant. Receptors were obtained from a male patient between 10 and 17 years old who had a stem cell transplant for acute myeloid leukemia, so the T cells may come from the graft donor. The CDR3 runs from the conserved cysteine through the conserved F or W. A D gene is named only where the DNA matches it firmly. Clone size is given for some rows only: seen once, a few or many times, or a class if the clone is expanded.

size | D | J | V | CDR3 | DNA
. | . | TRBJ1-5 | TRBV29-1 | CSASYSNQPQHF | TGCAGCGCATCTTATAGCAATCAGCCCCAGCATTTT
. | . | TRBJ2-7 | TRBV28 | CASSSPITYEQYF | TGTGCCAGCAGTTCCCCCATAACATACGAGCAGTACTTC
many | . | TRBJ1-1 | TRBV5-1 | CASSLDRSSTEAFF | TGCGCCAGCAGCTTGGACAGGTCAAGTACTGAAGCTTTCTTT
many | . | TRBJ2-7 | TRBV4-1 | CASSQVHNSYEQYF | TGCGCCAGCAGCCAAGTACACAACTCCTACGAGCAGTACTTC
few | . | TRBJ2-3 | TRBV30 | CALGLTQYF | TGTGCCTTGGGACTTACGCAGTATTTT
. | . | TRBJ2-1 | TRBV20-1 | CSAGGGIRSYNEQFF | TGCAGTGCTGGGGGCGGGATACGCTCCTACAATGAGCAGTTCTTC
. | . | TRBJ2-3 | TRBV29-1 | CSVDWRSTDTQYF | TGCAGCGTTGATTGGCGGAGCACAGATACGCAGTATTTT
few | . | TRBJ2-5 | TRBV24-1 | CATSDFPGETQYF | TGTGCCACCAGTGATTTCCCTGGGGAGACCCAGTACTTC
many | . | TRBJ2-3 | TRBV11-1 | CASSLAWRTDTQYF | TGTGCCAGCAGCTTAGCGTGGCGCACAGATACGCAGTATTTT
. | TRBD1 | TRBJ2-1 | TRBV7-2 | CATRAGTGYDEQFF | TGTGCCACCCGAGCGGGGACAGGGTACGATGAGCAGTTCTTC
many | . | TRBJ2-7 | TRBV29-1 | CSVVMAAYEQYF | TGCAGCGTTGTGATGGCCGCCTACGAGCAGTACTTC
. | . | TRBJ2-7 | TRBV12-3/TRBV12-4 | CASSFGTGVILAKGGQYF | TGTGCCAGCAGTTTTGGGACAGGAGTCATACTAGCGAAAGGGGGGCAGTACTTC
many | . | TRBJ2-6 | TRBV6-2/TRBV6-3 | CASSYRGWGVDSGANVLTF | TGTGCCAGCAGTTATCGGGGCTGGGGAGTTGACTCTGGGGCCAACGTCCTGACTTTC
many | TRBD2 | TRBJ2-1 | TRBV3-1 | CASSQRGTSGQNEQFF | TGTGCCAGCAGCCAACGGGGGACTAGCGGACAGAATGAGCAGTTCTTC
. | . | TRBJ2-6 | TRBV7-6 | CASSLAALGANVLTF | TGTGCCAGCAGCTTAGCGGCCCTAGGGGCCAACGTCCTGACTTTC
many | . | TRBJ2-7 | TRBV15 | CATSRVHSHSYEQYF | TGTGCCACCAGCAGAGTCCACAGCCATTCCTACGAGCAGTACTTC
. | TRBD2 | TRBJ2-1 | TRBV20-1 | CSARVAGGSYNEQFF | TGCAGTGCTAGAGTAGCGGGAGGGTCCTACAATGAGCAGTTCTTC
few | . | TRBJ2-1 | TRBV3-1 | CASIGGKGSYNEQFF | TGTGCCTCCATAGGGGGTAAGGGTTCCTACAATGAGCAGTTCTTC
. | TRBD1 | TRBJ1-2 | TRBV29-1 | CSVEGDRENYGYTF | TGCAGCGTTGAAGGGGACAGGGAAAACTATGGCTACACCTTC
few | . | TRBJ2-5 | TRBV10-3 | CAISEFNGGETQYF | TGTGCCATCAGTGAGTTTAATGGAGGAGAGACCCAGTACTTC
once | TRBD2 | TRBJ2-3 | TRBV7-2 | CASSSAGTSGTDTQYF | TGTGCCAGCAGCTCCGCCGGGACTAGCGGGACAGATACGCAGTATTTT
once | . | TRBJ2-5 | TRBV12-3/TRBV12-4 | CASIGGESQYF | TGTGCCAGCATCGGTGGTGAGTCCCAGTACTTC
many | . | TRBJ2-5 | TRBV29-1 | CSVELVGTQYF | TGCAGCGTTGAACTGGTCGGGACCCAGTACTTC
many | TRBD2 | TRBJ2-3 | TRBV24-1 | CATSDFPAGVETDTQYF | TGTGCCACCAGTGATTTTCCAGCGGGAGTCGAAACAGATACGCAGTATTTT
. | TRBD1 | TRBJ2-5 | TRBV7-7 | CASSLYDRVGEETQYF | TGTGCTAGCAGCTTATATGACAGGGTTGGGGAGGAGACCCAGTACTTC
few | TRBD2 | TRBJ2-3 | TRBV18 | CASSPLPAVAGVGDTQYF | TGTGCCAGCTCACCCCTCCCCGCAGTAGCGGGAGTTGGAGATACGCAGTATTTT
. | TRBD2 | TRBJ2-3 | TRBV12-3/TRBV12-4 | CASSLETSGTTDTQYF | TGTGCCAGCAGTTTAGAGACTAGCGGGACCACAGATACGCAGTATTTT
. | . | TRBJ1-3 | TRBV7-2 | CASSLGQPSGNTIYF | TGTGCCAGCAGCTTAGGACAGCCCTCTGGAAACACCATATATTTT
. | . | TRBJ2-5 | TRBV7-9 | CASSLVPAIQETQYF | TGTGCCAGCAGCTTAGTACCGGCCATACAAGAGACCCAGTACTTC
. | TRBD2 | TRBJ2-1 | TRBV7-2 | CASSPRRLAGGNEQFF | TGTGCCAGCAGTCCCCGGCGACTAGCGGGGGGCAATGAGCAGTTCTTC
many | . | TRBJ2-2 | TRBV4-3 | CASSHQNTGELFF | TGCGCCAGCAGCCATCAGAACACCGGGGAGCTGTTTTTT
many | TRBD2 | TRBJ2-4 | TRBV15 | CATSTRLAGVGLAKNIQYF | TGTGCCACCAGCACTAGACTAGCGGGAGTGGGATTGGCCAAAAACATTCAGTACTTC
. | . | TRBJ2-5 | TRBV20-1 | CSARDLGGRQETQYF | TGCAGTGCTAGAGATTTAGGGGGAAGGCAAGAGACCCAGTACTTC
. | TRBD2 | TRBJ2-3 | TRBV14 | CASSQEPGLAITETQYF | TGTGCCAGCAGCCAAGAACCGGGACTAGCAATCACAGAGACGCAGTATTTT
few | TRBD2 | TRBJ2-7 | TRBV27 | CASSNRGGASGSVYEQYF | TGTGCCAGCAGTAACAGGGGGGGGGCTAGCGGGAGCGTCTACGAGCAGTACTTC
few | TRBD1 | TRBJ1-4 | TRBV12-3/TRBV12-4 | CATRGTGVEKLFF | TGTGCCACCCGTGGGACAGGGGTCGAAAAACTGTTTTTT
. | . | TRBJ2-1 | TRBV29-1 | CSVLRLGLVISEQFF | TGCAGCGTTCTAAGGCTTGGTCTAGTCATTAGCGAGCAGTTCTTC
few | . | TRBJ2-7 | TRBV20-1 | CSARLRDFFYEQYF | TGCAGTGCTAGGCTAAGGGACTTTTTCTACGAGCAGTACTTC
many | TRBD1 | TRBJ2-7 | TRBV7-9 | CASSPQTGLGYEQYF | TGTGCCAGCAGCCCTCAGACAGGGTTAGGCTACGAGCAGTACTTC
. | TRBD2 | TRBJ2-1 | TRBV11-1 | CASSSEGLAGGGNNEQFF | TGTGCCAGCAGCTCAGAGGGACTAGCGGGAGGTGGGAACAATGAGCAGTTCTTC
. | TRBD1 | TRBJ1-2 | TRBV28 | CASSSYGTGLYGYTF | TGTGCCAGCAGTTCCTATGGGACAGGTCTCTATGGCTACACCTTC
many | . | TRBJ2-2 | TRBV7-9 | CASSLTPRSGELFF | TGTGCCAGCAGCCTTACCCCAAGGTCCGGGGAGCTGTTTTTT
. | TRBD2 | TRBJ2-2 | TRBV7-6 | CASSPGTRRTGELFF | TGTGCCAGCAGCCCGGGGACTAGACGTACCGGGGAGCTGTTTTTT
many | . | TRBJ2-7 | TRBV28 | CASSTGTKIYEQYF | TGTGCCAGCAGTACCGGGACAAAGATCTACGAGCAGTACTTC
. | . | TRBJ2-2 | TRBV20-1 | CSASLRGVGELFF | TGCAGTGCTAGCCTTAGAGGAGTCGGGGAGCTGTTTTTT